Each of the 10 T cell receptor beta chains below was sequenced from the same sample in a study of graft-versus-host responses after intestinal transplantation. TCRdb's table, derived via immunoSEQ multiplex PCR, lists solely in-frame clones and lacks some. The sample contains about 54,000 clones, 91% of which appear only once. The source was PBMCs, collected approximately 660 days after intestinal transplant. The source is a human patient who received an intestinal transplant, so some T cells may come from the graft donor.

Here the CDR3 reads CASKMAAGRYNEQFF. DNA for the CDR3: TGTGCCAGCAAAATGGCGGCGGGGCGGTACAATGAGCAGTTCTTC. The rearrangement links TRBV2 to TRBJ2-1; D may be TRBD2 (6 bases). Germline assignment: CDR1 SNHLY and CDR2 FYNNEI. V was cut by 7 bases and J by 4 bases, with 17 bases left in between. The length of the CDR3 is 15 residues. Full variable domain (rest looked up from reference TRBV2 and TRBJ2-1): EPEVTQTPSHQVTQMGQEVILRCVPISNHLYFYWYRQILGQKVEFLVSFYNNEISEKSEIFDDQFSVERPDGSNFTLKIRSTKLEDSAMYFCASKMAAGRYNEQFFGPGTRLTVL.

The rearrangement links TRBV7-3 to TRBJ2-2; D remains unclear. Between the trimmed V and J ends, which lost 1 base and 4 bases, there was a span of 7 bases. The CDR3 is made up of 14 amino acids. The germline CDR1 and CDR2 sequences are SGHTA and FQGTGA. CDR3 loop: CASSLSPGTGELFF. The CDR3 DNA reads as TGTGCCAGCAGCTTAAGCCCAGGCACCGGGGAGCTGTTTTTT.

This sequence joins TRBV10-3 and TRBJ1-1; D perhaps matches TRBD1 (6 bases). The CDR3 is made up of 13 amino acids. Germline loops: CDR1 ENHRY, CDR2 SYGVKD. V gave up 6 bases and J gave up 5 bases, with 13 bases separating them. CDR3 nucleotide sequence: TGTGCCATCAGCGGCATCCAGGGGACTGAAGCTTTCTTT. Protein: CAISGIQGTEAFF.

J is TRBJ2-6 and V is TRBV2; D is unresolved. This CDR3 spans 16 amino acids. From germline, CDR1 is SNHLY and CDR2 FYNNEI. V gave up 1 base and J gave up 2 bases, with 9 bases separating them. CDR3: CASSEEGRAGANVLTF. CDR3 DNA: TGTGCCAGCAGTGAAGAGGGAAGGGCTGGGGCCAACGTCCTGACTTTC.

DNA for the CDR3: TGCGCCAGCAGCTTGTATGCGGGTAGCACAGATACGCAGTATTTT. Protein product: CASSLYAGSTDTQYF. The chain employs TRBV5-1 and TRBJ2-3; perhaps TRBD2 as D (5 bases). Deletions cut 1 base from V and 0 bases from J, with 9 bases between. There are 15 residues in the CDR3. Germline V gene lookup returns CDR1 SGHRS and CDR2 YFSETQ.

This clone was recorded once. One end of the junction does not line up with germline, which may come from a read error. The chain joins TRBV5-4 to TRBJ2-7, with TRBD2 matching over 7 bases. The length of the CDR3 is 13 residues. Germline V CDR1 and CDR2: SGHNT, YYREEE (reference sequence). The CDR3 nucleotides are TGTGCCAGCAGCTTGGAGGGTCTAGCGGTATGGATCTTC. Its translation: CASSLEGLAVWIF.

This clone appeared once. The chain has TRBV11-2 and TRBJ2-3; 9 bases match TRBD1. The CDR3 length is 15 residues. CDR1 and CDR2 (germline): SGHAT, FQNNGV. V lost 5 bases to trimming and J lost 4 bases; unmatched junction nucleotides: 7. Written as DNA, the CDR3 is TGTGCCAGCAGCATCCGGACAGGGGACCCAGATACGCAGTATTTT. Amino acids: CASSIRTGDPDTQYF.

The table lists this clone with a count of one. V usage is TRBV27 and J usage is TRBJ1-2; 7 bases align to TRBD1. There are 13 residues in the CDR3. Germline V gene lookup returns CDR1 MNHEY and CDR2 SMNVEV (reference sequence). J was trimmed by 8 bases and V by 1 base; bases with no gene match: 4. CDR3 coding DNA: TGTGCCAGCAGTTTATACCAGGGGGGGGGCTACACCTTC. Translating gives CASSLYQGGGYTF.

The chain uses TRBV27 and TRBJ2-7; D might be TRBD1 (6 bases). The germline CDR1 and CDR2 sequences are MNHEY and SMNVEV (reference sequence). The CDR3 consists of 13 residues. With 5 bases removed from V and 0 bases from J, the gap between germline ends came to 8 bases. CDR3 protein: CASSTGSSYEQYF. The CDR3 coding sequence is TGTGCCAGCAGTACAGGGTCCTCCTACGAGCAGTACTTC.

This clone occurred once. This chain connects TRBV28 to TRBJ2-3; the match to TRBD2 covers 8 bases. This CDR3 spans 14 amino acids. CDR1 and CDR2 (germline): MDHEN, SYDVKM. V lost 6 bases and J lost 0; bases outside the gene matches: 2. The CDR3 sequence: CASRPGGSTDTQYF. The CDR3 nucleotides read TGTGCCAGCAGGCCGGGGGGGAGCACAGATACGCAGTATTTT.